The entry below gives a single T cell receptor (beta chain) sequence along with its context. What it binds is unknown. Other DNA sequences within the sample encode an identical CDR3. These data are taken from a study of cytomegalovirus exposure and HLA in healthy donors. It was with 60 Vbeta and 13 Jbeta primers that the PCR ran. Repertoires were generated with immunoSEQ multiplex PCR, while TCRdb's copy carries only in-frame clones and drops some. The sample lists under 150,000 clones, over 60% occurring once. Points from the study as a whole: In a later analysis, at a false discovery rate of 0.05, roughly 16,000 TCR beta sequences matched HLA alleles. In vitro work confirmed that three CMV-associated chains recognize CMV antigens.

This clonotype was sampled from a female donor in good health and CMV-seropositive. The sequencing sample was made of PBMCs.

DNA of the CDR3: TGCGCCAGCAGCTTTGGTGGAGCGAACACTGAAGCTTTCTTT. This translates into CASSFGGANTEAFF. The V gene is TRBV5-1, the J gene TRBJ1-1; no clear D. The V end lost 2 bases, the J end lost 1 base, and 9 bases lay between the germline ends. The CDR3 runs 14 residues. CDR1 and CDR2 (germline): SGHRS, YFSETQ.